A single T cell receptor beta chain is shown here with its context. The protocol was immunoSEQ multiplex PCR, while the TCRdb copy is restricted to in-frame clones and leaves out a portion. The sample yields roughly 200,000 clones, about nine tenths seen once. The data belong to a study of control samples from healthy donors and cancer patients. The V and J ends lost 0 bases and 6 bases respectively, with 13 bases between them. The CDR3 length is 14 residues. Germline loops: CDR1 SGDLS, CDR2 YYNGEE. The V gene is TRBV9, the J gene TRBJ2-7; D possibly matches TRBD1 or TRBD2 (5 bases each). The sample taken for sequencing was blood. The receptor was isolated from a man aged 30 to 45 in good health. CDR3 DNA sequence: TGTGCCAGCAGCGTAGGTAACCGGGGCAGCGAGCAGTACTTC. This sequence encodes CASSVGNRGSEQYF. Drawing the rest from reference TRBV9 and TRBJ2-7, the complete variable domain is DSGVTQTPKHLITATGQRVTLRCSPRSGDLSVYWYQQSLDQGLQFLIQYYNGEERAKGNILERFSAQQFPDLHSELNLSSLELGDSALYFCASSVGNRGSEQYFGPGTRLTVT.